This T cell receptor (beta chain) was obtained from a study of blood T cell repertoires in COVID-19. Study background: Researchers got acute and convalescent COVID-19 samples from the United States, Italy and Spain.

Per the study methods: Estimates of nucleated cell counts were drawn from the amplification of reference gene primers. Generated by immunoSEQ multiplex PCR, the TCRdb table keeps only in-frame clones and is missing some. The DNA was the basis for D and trimming; V, J and clone size are from that table. The sample lists approximately 300,000 clones; around 90% were seen once. Germline V lookup: CDR1 DFQATT, CDR2 SNEGSKA (reference sequence). The CDR3 length is 10 residues. Sequencing was carried out using PBMCs or T cells enriched from blood (not recorded which). This sequence originates from a man aged 55-75 years who had recovered from COVID-19. V and J are TRBV20-1 and TRBJ2-5; D is ambiguous. The CDR3 bases are TGCGCTGCCCTGGGCGAGACCCAGTACTTC. Residues: CAALGETQYF.